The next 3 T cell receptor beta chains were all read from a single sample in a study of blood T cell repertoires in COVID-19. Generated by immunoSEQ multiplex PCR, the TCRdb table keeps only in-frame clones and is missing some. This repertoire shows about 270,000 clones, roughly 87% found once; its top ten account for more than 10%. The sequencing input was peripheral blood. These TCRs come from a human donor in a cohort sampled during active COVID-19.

The CDR3 loop reads CASRPVAGTDTQYF. The CDR3 nucleotides are TGTGCCAGCAGGCCCGTAGCGGGAACAGATACGCAGTATTTT. The V gene is TRBV28, the J gene TRBJ2-3; 8 bases match TRBD2. The CDR3 runs 14 residues. Trimming removed 6 bases from V and 3 bases from J; junction bases left unmatched: 5. CDR1 is MDHEN and CDR2 is SYDVKM in the germline V gene.

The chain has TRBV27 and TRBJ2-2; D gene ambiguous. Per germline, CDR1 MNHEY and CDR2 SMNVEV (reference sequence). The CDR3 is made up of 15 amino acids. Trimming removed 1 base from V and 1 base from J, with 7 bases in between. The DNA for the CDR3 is TGTGCCAGCAGTTTATTCTCGGGGAACACCGGGGAGCTGTTTTTT. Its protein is CASSLFSGNTGELFF.

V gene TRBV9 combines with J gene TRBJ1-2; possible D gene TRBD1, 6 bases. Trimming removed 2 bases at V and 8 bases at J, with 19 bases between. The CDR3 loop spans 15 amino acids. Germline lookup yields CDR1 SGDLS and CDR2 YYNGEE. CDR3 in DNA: TGTGCCAGCAGCGTCACCCCCGAGGGGGTTATAGGCTACACCTTC. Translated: CASSVTPEGVIGYTF.